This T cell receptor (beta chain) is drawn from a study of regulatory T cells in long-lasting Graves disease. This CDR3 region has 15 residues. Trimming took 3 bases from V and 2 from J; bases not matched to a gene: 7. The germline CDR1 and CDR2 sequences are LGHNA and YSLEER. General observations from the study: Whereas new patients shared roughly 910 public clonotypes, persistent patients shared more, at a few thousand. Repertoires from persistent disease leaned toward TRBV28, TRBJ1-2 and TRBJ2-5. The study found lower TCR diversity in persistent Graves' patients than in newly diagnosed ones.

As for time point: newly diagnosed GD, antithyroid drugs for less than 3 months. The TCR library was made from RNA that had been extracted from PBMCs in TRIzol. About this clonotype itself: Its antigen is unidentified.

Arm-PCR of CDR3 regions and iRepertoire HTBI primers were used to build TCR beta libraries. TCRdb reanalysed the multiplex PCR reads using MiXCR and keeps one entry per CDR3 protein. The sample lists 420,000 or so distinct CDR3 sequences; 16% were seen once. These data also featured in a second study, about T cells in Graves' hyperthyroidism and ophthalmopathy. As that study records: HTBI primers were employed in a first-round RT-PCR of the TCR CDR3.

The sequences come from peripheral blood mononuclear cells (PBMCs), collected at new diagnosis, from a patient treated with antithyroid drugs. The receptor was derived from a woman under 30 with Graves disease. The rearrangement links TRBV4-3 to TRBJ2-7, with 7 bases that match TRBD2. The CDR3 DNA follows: TGCGCCAGCAGCCAGGGTTCTAGCGGAGCCTACGAGCAGTACTTC. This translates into CASSQGSSGAYEQYF.